The TCR beta chain described here comes from a study of OX40 agonist ivuxolimab in advanced cancers. Broadly, across the study: Ivuxolimab, which targeted the costimulatory receptor OX40 (CD134), was an agonistic, fully human IgG2 monoclonal antibody. Intravenous ivuxolimab was administered to patients every 2 weeks at six dose levels: 0.01, 0.1, 0.3, 1.5, 3 and 10 mg/kg. Of the roughly 50 dose-escalation patients, hepatocellular carcinoma was present in around 20, melanoma in approximately 15, renal cell carcinoma in 9 and head and neck cancer in 9. The dose-escalation cohort was roughly 83% male with a mean age of about 60 years, ranging from about 23 to 85. Patients were allowed to have had prior anti-PD-1, anti-PD-L1 or anti-CTLA-4 therapy, and approximately 39% of the dose-escalation patients had been treated with checkpoint inhibitors. Partial responses occurred in three dose-escalation patients, of whom one had hepatocellular carcinoma and two had cutaneous melanoma. Peripheral TCRbeta sequencing aimed to test whether ivuxolimab altered TCR sequence diversity and caused clonal T-cell expansion. The paper reports the monotherapy dose-escalation portion (N of about 50 patients) of the phase I ivuxolimab trial.

For sequencing of the TCRbeta CDR3 region, genomic DNA was extracted from the sorted cells. The immunoSEQ Assay was used to sequence the TCRbeta CDR3 regions. TCRdb retrieved this table from immuneACCESS and kept in-frame rearrangements only. Not all clones are present; in checked studies, unresolved V genes account for under half, and no reason is known for the remainder. Recorded for this sample are approximately 30,000 clones; 84% of them occurred a single time. Around 12% of the sample comes from the top ten. CDR1 and CDR2, looked up from the germline V gene, are SGDLS and YYNGEE. V loses 3 bases at its end and J loses 0 bases; junction bases beyond the gene matches: 4. The CDR3 goes from the cysteine to the phenylalanine over 16 residues. The sequence is cut down to CDR3 DNA, 48 bases in frame from base 1. The trial excluded patients who had a history of autoimmune disease or who were on systemic immunosuppression. Peripheral blood for TCR sequencing was collected from all dose cohorts at baseline, on cycle 4 day 1, and on cycle 7 day 1. The samples were taken from a phase I, first-in-human, multicenter, open-label dose-escalation trial of ivuxolimab. The trial enrolled adults with locally advanced or metastatic head and neck squamous cell, hepatocellular, melanoma or renal cell carcinoma. Before TCR sequencing, CD4+ T cells and CD8+ T cells from peripheral blood were sorted into separate populations.

Findings and caveats that apply to the study as a whole: Partial responders in the 0.1-3.0 mg/kg groups had among the lowest normalized peripheral clonal expansion, especially among CD8+ T cells. Low levels of normalized T-cell clonal expansion were also seen in some nonresponding patients. Antigen specificity was not determined for the clonally expanded peripheral T cells. At doses of 0.1 to 3.0 mg/kg, clonal expansion of both CD4+ and CD8+ T cells in blood was seen between baseline and week 6. After ivuxolimab, expanded clones were on average more numerous among CD8+ T cells than among CD4+ T cells.

In the case of this clone: The antigen it binds to is not known. No much larger clone exists at a distance of one base, and base qualities are not known.

The specimen comprised CD4+ or CD8+ T cells sorted from blood, sampled in a trial of the OX40 agonist ivuxolimab. The V and J segments used are TRBV9 and TRBJ2-2; 8 middle bases align to TRBD2. The source is an adult with an advanced solid tumor such as melanoma, head and neck, liver or kidney cancer. The DNA sequence is as follows: TGTGCCAGCAGCGCCCTACTAGCGGCGAACACCGGGGAGCTGTTTTTT. This sequence encodes CASSALLAANTGELFF.